The 9 T cell receptor beta chains reported below all come from one sample, sequenced in a study of T cell responses to AZD1222 COVID-19 vaccine. This table comes from immunoSEQ multiplex PCR, and its TCRdb copy is limited to in-frame clones, with some not included. The sample lists approximately 180,000 clones, over 80% occurring once. This specimen consisted of peripheral blood, obtained on day 0 of AZD1222 vaccination. The receptors originated from an adult in good health.

The chain combines TRBV4-3 with TRBJ2-1; D unclear. Germline-derived CDR1 and CDR2 are LGHNA and YSLEER. CDR3 length: 15 residues. V lost 0 bases and J 8 bases, leaving 14 bases between the germline ends. DNA for the CDR3: TGCGCCAGCAGCCAAGATCGGGTGGGCCGGGATGAGCAGTTCTTC. Translated, it gives CASSQDRVGRDEQFF.

The CDR3 DNA is TGTGCCAGCAGTTCGGGGCAGAAGAATCAGCCCCAGCATTTT. Its protein product is CASSSGQKNQPQHF. This chain links TRBV28 with TRBJ1-5; tentative D call: TRBD1 (5 bases). The CDR3 has 14 amino acids. The V and J ends lost 4 bases and 4 bases respectively, with 11 bases between them. The germline V gene encodes CDR1 MDHEN and CDR2 SYDVKM.

This clone has just a few counts. The chain uses TRBV10-3 and TRBJ1-6; 9 bases match TRBD1. Looked up from germline, CDR1 is ENHRY and CDR2 is SYGVKD. This CDR3 comprises 15 residues. V gave up 7 bases and J gave up 6 bases; unmatched junction bases: 7. The DNA for the CDR3 is TGTGCCATCAAGATGGACAGGGGACCTAATTCACCCCTCCACTTT. As protein: CAIKMDRGPNSPLHF.

This chain joins TRBV9 and TRBJ1-3, with D uncertain. Per the germline V gene, CDR1 is SGDLS and CDR2 is YYNGEE. The CDR3 has 17 residues. Trimming stripped 0 bases from V and 0 bases from J, with 13 bases between. The CDR3 DNA reads as TGTGCCAGCAGCGTAGTACCCTCCTCGAGCTCTGGAAACACCATATATTTT. Translation gives CASSVVPSSSSGNTIYF. The complete variable domain, with remaining parts taken from reference TRBV9 and TRBJ1-3, reads DSGVTQTPKHLITATGQRVTLRCSPRSGDLSVYWYQQSLDQGLQFLIQYYNGEERAKGNILERFSAQQFPDLHSELNLSSLELGDSALYFCASSVVPSSSSGNTIYFGEGSWLTVV.

The chain joins TRBV30 to TRBJ1-2, with a possible D match to TRBD1 (5 bases). CDR1 is GTSNPN and CDR2 is SVGIG in the germline V gene (reference sequence). V lost 4 bases and J 0 bases, leaving 12 bases between the germline ends. The CDR3 consists of 14 residues. This CDR3 reads CAWTWGRANYGYTF. Written as DNA, the CDR3 is TGTGCCTGGACTTGGGGCAGAGCTAACTATGGCTACACCTTC.

The CDR3: CASSVSSRQGMGETQYF. In DNA form, the CDR3 reads TGTGCCAGCAGCGTAAGCTCGAGACAGGGGATGGGAGAGACCCAGTACTTC. The gene calls are TRBV9 and TRBJ2-5; 8 nucleotides match TRBD1. Germline loops: CDR1 SGDLS, CDR2 YYNGEE. The CDR3 length is 17 residues. V shed 1 base, J shed 4 bases, and the junction held 12 bases outside the gene matches.

This clone was recorded once. The junction and the germline gene differ at one end; a read error may be behind it. V is TRBV6-5 and J is TRBJ1-2; 10 bases map to TRBD1. The V gene's germline CDR1 is MNHEY and CDR2 SVGAGI. There are 13 residues in the CDR3. The CDR3 spells CASRGQGNSGYTF. The CDR3, as DNA: TGTGCCAGCAGGGGACAGGGGAACTCTGGCTACACCTTC.

This chain links TRBV7-9 with TRBJ2-3; 9 nucleotides match TRBD1. Unmatched junction bases numbered 22, after V lost 8 bases and J lost 4 bases. This CDR3 region has 19 residues. Germline V lookup: CDR1 SEHNR, CDR2 FQNEAQ (reference sequence). CDR3 sequence (DNA): TGTGCCAGCGGAACTACCCCAGGACCCGACAGGGGGTCAGCAGATACGCAGTATTTT. Translated, it gives CASGTTPGPDRGSADTQYF.

This clone came up once. The chain recombines TRBV6-1 with TRBJ1-2; D is perhaps TRBD1 (6 bases). V lost 3 bases and J 5 bases, leaving 16 bases between the germline ends. Germline V gives CDR1 MNHNS, CDR2 SASEGT. This CDR3 spans 15 amino acids. The chain's CDR3 is CASSDRNRVFYGYTF. The CDR3 bases are TGTGCCAGCAGTGATCGAAACAGGGTCTTTTATGGCTACACCTTC.